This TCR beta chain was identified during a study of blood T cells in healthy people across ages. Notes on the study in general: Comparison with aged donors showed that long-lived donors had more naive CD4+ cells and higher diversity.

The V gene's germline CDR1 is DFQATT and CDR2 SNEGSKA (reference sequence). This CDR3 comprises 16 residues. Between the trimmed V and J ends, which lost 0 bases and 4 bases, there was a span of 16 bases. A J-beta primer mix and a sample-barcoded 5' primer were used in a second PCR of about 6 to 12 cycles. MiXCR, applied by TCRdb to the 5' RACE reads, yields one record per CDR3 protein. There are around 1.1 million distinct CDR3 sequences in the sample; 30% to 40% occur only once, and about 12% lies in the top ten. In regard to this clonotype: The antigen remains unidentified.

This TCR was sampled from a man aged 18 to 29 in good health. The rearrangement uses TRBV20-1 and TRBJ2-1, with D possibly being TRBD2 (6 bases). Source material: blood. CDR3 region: CSARDINSGPYNEQFF. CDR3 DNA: TGCAGTGCTAGAGATATTAATAGCGGACCGTACAATGAGCAGTTCTTC.